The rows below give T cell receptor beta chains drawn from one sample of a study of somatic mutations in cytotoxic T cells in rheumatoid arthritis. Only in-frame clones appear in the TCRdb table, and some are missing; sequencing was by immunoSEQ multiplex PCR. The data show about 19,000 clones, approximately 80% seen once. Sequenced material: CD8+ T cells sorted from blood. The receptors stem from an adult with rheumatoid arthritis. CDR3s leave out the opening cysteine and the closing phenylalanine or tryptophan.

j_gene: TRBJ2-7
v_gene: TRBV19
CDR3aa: ASSATTGTSVSYEQY

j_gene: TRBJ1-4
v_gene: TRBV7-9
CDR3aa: ASSHGLEKLF

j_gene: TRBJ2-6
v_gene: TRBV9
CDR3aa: ASSASGLAISGANVLT

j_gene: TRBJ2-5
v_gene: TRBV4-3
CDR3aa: ASSQDSSGGLSSQETQY

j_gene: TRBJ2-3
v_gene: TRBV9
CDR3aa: ASSVETPDTDTQY

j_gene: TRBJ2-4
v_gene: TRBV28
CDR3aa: ASSSQLTKNIQY

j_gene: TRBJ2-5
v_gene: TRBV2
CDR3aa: AGSGIKETQY

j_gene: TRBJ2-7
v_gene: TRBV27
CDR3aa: ASSTQDQPLYEQY

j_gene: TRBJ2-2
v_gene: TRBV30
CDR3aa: AWAIRIGELF

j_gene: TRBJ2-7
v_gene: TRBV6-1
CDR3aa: ASSDGPYEQY

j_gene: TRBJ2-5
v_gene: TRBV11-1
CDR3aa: ASSLVSRVQETQY

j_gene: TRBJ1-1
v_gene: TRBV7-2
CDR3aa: ASSPQGAGTEAF

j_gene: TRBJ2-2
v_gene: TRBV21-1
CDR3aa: ASTVEEGTHSTGELF

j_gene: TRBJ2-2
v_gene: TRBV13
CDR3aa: ASSSTLHRAPGELF

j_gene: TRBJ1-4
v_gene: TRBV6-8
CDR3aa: ASSYPGTGTATNEKLF

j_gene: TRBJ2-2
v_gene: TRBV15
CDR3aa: ATSPQLPSGGLSTGELF

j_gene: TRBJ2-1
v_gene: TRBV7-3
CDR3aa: ASSFGGSQYNEQF

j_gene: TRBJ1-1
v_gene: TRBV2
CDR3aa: ASSEVAGHRSNTEAF

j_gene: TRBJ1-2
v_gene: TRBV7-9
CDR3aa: ASSLAVGYYT

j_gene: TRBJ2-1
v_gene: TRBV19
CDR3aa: ASTQGAYNEQF

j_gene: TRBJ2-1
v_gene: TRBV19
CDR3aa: ASSILLSGLAGAREQF

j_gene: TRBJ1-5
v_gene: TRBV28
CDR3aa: ASRDTPRHQPQH

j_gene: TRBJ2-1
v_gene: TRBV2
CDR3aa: ASTDSSYNEQF

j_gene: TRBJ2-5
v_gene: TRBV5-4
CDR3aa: ASSLWQGAGETQY

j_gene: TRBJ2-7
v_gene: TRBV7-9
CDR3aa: ASEDRGGTYEQY

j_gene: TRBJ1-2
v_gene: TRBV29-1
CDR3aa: SVDGTGQGGYGYT

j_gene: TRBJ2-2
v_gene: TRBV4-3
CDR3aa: ASSQDQTGERGELF

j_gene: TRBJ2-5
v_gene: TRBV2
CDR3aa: ASGGQGARAQETQY

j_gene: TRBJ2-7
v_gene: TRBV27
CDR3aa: ASSLSTGRNEQY

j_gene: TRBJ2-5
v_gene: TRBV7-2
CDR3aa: ASSLVAGETQETQY

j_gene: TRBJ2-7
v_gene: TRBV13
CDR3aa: ASSSGLAGGRYEQY

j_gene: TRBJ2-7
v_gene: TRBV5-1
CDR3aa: ASSLPSSGREQY

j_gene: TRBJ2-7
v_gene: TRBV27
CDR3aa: ASSLGYEQY

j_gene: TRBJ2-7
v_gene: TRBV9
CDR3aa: ASSVSSSSYEQY

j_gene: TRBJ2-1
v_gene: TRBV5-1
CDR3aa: ASLGETYNEQF

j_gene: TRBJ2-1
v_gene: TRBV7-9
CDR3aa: ASSLILGTVGEQF

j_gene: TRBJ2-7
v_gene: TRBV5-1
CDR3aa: ASSLRQGSSYEQY

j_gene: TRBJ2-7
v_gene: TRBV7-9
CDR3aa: ASQNSSYEQY

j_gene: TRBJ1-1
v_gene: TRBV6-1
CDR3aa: ASSDRFGNPEAF

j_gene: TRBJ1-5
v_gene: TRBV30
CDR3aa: AWGGDTNQPQH

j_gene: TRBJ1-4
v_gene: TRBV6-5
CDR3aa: ASSYSGDFQRIALF

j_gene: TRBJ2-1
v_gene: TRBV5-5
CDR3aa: ASSPHGNNEQF

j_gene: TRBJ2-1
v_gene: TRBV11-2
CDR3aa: ASSPGYSGRAHNEQF

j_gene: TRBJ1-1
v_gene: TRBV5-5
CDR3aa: ASSLDLGGSAF

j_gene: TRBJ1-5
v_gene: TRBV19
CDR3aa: ASSNGQPQH

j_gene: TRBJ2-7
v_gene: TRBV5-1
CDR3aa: ASSLGGRDEQY

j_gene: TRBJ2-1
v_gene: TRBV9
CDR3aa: ASSPGEGAYNEQF